Listed here are 24 T cell receptor beta chains from one sample, sequenced in a study of vaccination effects on CD4 cells after COVID-19. TCRdb's copy holds only in-frame clones and misses some; the assay was immunoSEQ multiplex PCR. The sample yields 26,000 or so clones, 65% to 75% seen once. These TCRs are of unknown antigen specificity. With the ViraFEST assay, the study expanded antigen-specific CD4+ T cells using viral peptide pools, then sequenced them. Cells that had been cultured for about 10 days were the source of isolated CD4+ T cells. Vaccinees lacked prior SARS-CoV-2 infection and tested negative for nucleocapsid antibodies. Sequenced here: CD4+ T cells from PBMCs cultured with SARS-CoV-2 spike peptides, sampled before COVID-19 vaccination. The receptors stem from a human donor who received a COVID-19 vaccine.

The CDR3 loop is CASSFGSSTDTQYF. CDR3 sequence (DNA): TGCGCCAGCAGCTTCGGGAGTAGCACAGATACGCAGTATTTT. The rearrangement uses TRBV5-1 and TRBJ2-3; a possible D gene is TRBD2 (6 bases). The CDR3 extends over 14 amino acids. The germline gives CDR1 SGHRS, CDR2 YFSETQ. V was trimmed by 2 bases and J by 0 bases, leaving 7 bases between them.

CDR3 DNA sequence: TGTGCCAGCAGTCCCCAAACAGGGAGTGATTCACCCCTCCACTTT. This gives the protein CASSPQTGSDSPLHF. The chain uses TRBV5-4 and TRBJ1-6, with TRBD1 as a possible D gene (6 bases). V was cut by 5 bases and J by 8 bases, with 17 bases left in between. Germline V gives CDR1 SGHNT, CDR2 YYREEE (reference sequence). The CDR3 loop spans 15 amino acids.

The chain recombines TRBV18 with TRBJ2-7; D may correspond to TRBD1 or TRBD2 (5 bases each). Trimming took 6 bases from V and 0 from J, leaving 18 bases between them. The CDR3 runs to 16 residues. The germline V gene has CDR1 KGHSH and CDR2 LQKENI. In nucleotides, the CDR3 is TGTGCCAGCTCGCAATTACCGGGACGGAGCTCCTACGAGCAGTACTTC. It codes for CASSQLPGRSSYEQYF. Supplemented by reference TRBV18 and TRBJ2-7, the full variable domain reads NAGVMQNPRHLVRRRGQEARLRCSPMKGHSHVYWYRQLPEEGLKFMVYLQKENIIDESGMPKERFSAEFPKEGPSILRIQQVVRGDSAAYFCASSQLPGRSSYEQYFGPGTRLTVT.

The chain carries TRBV18 and TRBJ1-1; D ambiguous. CDR1 and CDR2 from the germline V gene are KGHSH and LQKENI. The CDR3 is 13 amino acids. V was pared by 4 bases and J by 3 bases, with 9 bases between. The CDR3 sequence is CASSRRSDTEAFF. In DNA form, the CDR3 reads TGTGCCAGCTCACGAAGATCAGACACTGAAGCTTTCTTT. The whole variable domain, filled in from reference TRBV18 and TRBJ1-1, reads NAGVMQNPRHLVRRRGQEARLRCSPMKGHSHVYWYRQLPEEGLKFMVYLQKENIIDESGMPKERFSAEFPKEGPSILRIQQVVRGDSAAYFCASSRRSDTEAFFGQGTRLTVV.

The count of this clone is one. The rearrangement uses TRBV2 and TRBJ2-5, with D maybe TRBD2 (5 bases). Germline lookup yields CDR1 SNHLY and CDR2 FYNNEI. CDR3 length: 13 residues. V was shortened by 10 bases and J by 2 bases, with 14 bases between the two germline ends. CDR3 amino acids: CAITLATQETQYF. CDR3 DNA: TGTGCCATTACCTTAGCGACACAAGAGACCCAGTACTTC.

This clone was seen a handful of times. V gene TRBV12-3 or TRBV12-4 combines with J gene TRBJ1-2; perhaps TRBD1 as D (5 bases). CDR3 size: 13 residues. V lost 2 bases, J lost 12 bases, and 16 bases lay in between. The CDR3: CASSLRFRGFHTF. DNA for the CDR3: TGTGCCAGCAGTTTACGATTCCGGGGGTTCCACACCTTC.

This chain links TRBV6-5 with TRBJ2-7; 9 nucleotides agree with TRBD1. After removal of 6 bases from V and 5 bases from J, the junction contained 8 bases not matched to a gene. The CDR3 has 14 residues. Per germline, CDR1 MNHEY and CDR2 SVGAGI. For the CDR3, the DNA is TGTGCCAGCAGGGAGGGGACAGGGAAGGACGAGCAGTACTTC. It translates to CASREGTGKDEQYF.

The chain employs TRBV18 and TRBJ2-1, with 7 bases matching TRBD2. V was pared by 4 bases and J by 5 bases, with 2 bases of the junction left unmatched. Germline V CDR1 and CDR2: KGHSH, LQKENI. This CDR3 contains 13 residues. The CDR3 bases are TGTGCCAGCTCACGAGGGAGGGACAATGAGCAGTTCTTC. Its protein is CASSRGRDNEQFF.

The chain joins TRBV18 to TRBJ1-5; D gene unclear. V gave up 6 bases and J gave up 1 base, with 13 bases separating them. The CDR3 covers 15 residues. Looked up from germline, CDR1 is KGHSH and CDR2 is LQKENI. The CDR3, as DNA: TGTGCCAGCTCCCCCACCGCAGACAGCAATCAGCCCCAGCATTTT. Translated, it gives CASSPTADSNQPQHF.

The V gene is TRBV18, the J gene TRBJ2-5, with D tentatively TRBD1 (5 bases). Between the trimmed V and J ends, which lost 3 bases and 4 bases, there was a span of 15 bases. CDR1 is KGHSH, CDR2 LQKENI, per germline. CDR3 length: 15 amino acids. The CDR3 loop reads CASSPQGFGTETQYF. CDR3 nucleotide sequence: TGTGCCAGCTCACCTCAGGGATTTGGTACAGAGACCCAGTACTTC.

The rearrangement links TRBV10-3 to TRBJ2-5; 7 bases map to TRBD2. Per germline, CDR1 ENHRY and CDR2 SYGVKD. The V and J ends lost 0 bases and 2 bases, in that order; junction bases with no gene match: 0. This CDR3 contains 14 residues. CDR3 DNA: TGTGCCATCAGTGAGTCGGGGGGGCAAGAGACCCAGTACTTC. This gives the protein CAISESGGQETQYF.

There are a few counts of this clone. The chain carries TRBV9 and TRBJ2-2; D unresolved. This CDR3 has 15 amino acids. The germline V and J ends were trimmed by 0 bases and 6 bases, with 12 bases remaining between them. Germline-derived CDR1 and CDR2 are SGDLS and YYNGEE. The CDR3 region has the DNA TGTGCCAGCAGCGTAGGCCGGATAGCTGCCGGGGAGCTGTTTTTT. This gives the protein CASSVGRIAAGELFF.

This clone was seen once. The J gene is TRBJ1-1, the V gene TRBV6-5, with D uncertain. V lost 7 bases to trimming and J lost 1 base, with 13 bases between them. The CDR3 is made up of 14 amino acids. The germline V gene encodes CDR1 MNHEY and CDR2 SVGAGI. CDR3 in amino acids: CASIQLGRNTEAFF. CDR3 nucleotide sequence: TGTGCCAGCATCCAACTTGGTCGGAACACTGAAGCTTTCTTT.

CDR3 loop: CATGGQMHRDTQYF. The CDR3 nucleotides are TGTGCCACCGGAGGACAGATGCACAGGGATACGCAGTATTTT. This chain joins TRBV6-5 and TRBJ2-3; D may be TRBD1 (6 bases). This CDR3 region has 14 residues. CDR1 MNHEY and CDR2 SVGAGI come from the germline V gene. Between the trimmed V and J ends, which lost 10 bases and 6 bases, there was a span of 20 bases.

The CDR3 DNA is TGCGCCAGCAGCTCCCCCCTTAGCGGGCCGAACACCGGGGAGCTGTTTTTT. Its protein is CASSSPLSGPNTGELFF. This chain uses TRBV4-1 with TRBJ2-2; 7 bases line up with TRBD2. The CDR3 is 17 residues long. Germline lookup yields CDR1 MGHRA and CDR2 YSYEKL. With V trimmed by 5 bases and J by 0 bases, 9 bases remained unmatched.

V gene TRBV7-2 combines with J gene TRBJ2-7, with 11 bases aligning to TRBD2. This CDR3 spans 16 amino acids. The V segment lost 5 bases and the J segment 5 bases; nucleotides outside the gene matches: 11. The germline CDR1 and CDR2 sequences are SGHTA and FQGNSA. The CDR3, as DNA: TGTGCCAGCAGCCTAATAGCGGGAGGGCCGGTCCACGAGCAGTACTTC. Translated: CASSLIAGGPVHEQYF.

This clone was detected once. The V gene is TRBV7-9, the J gene TRBJ2-7, with 9 bases aligning to TRBD1. From germline, CDR1 is SEHNR and CDR2 FQNEAQ (reference sequence). V shed 8 bases, J shed 3 bases, and the junction held 5 bases outside the gene matches. This CDR3 region has 13 residues. CDR3 bases: TGTGCCAGCCGAGACAGGGGGGACTACGAGCAGTACTTC. Translation: CASRDRGDYEQYF. Drawing the rest from reference TRBV7-9 and TRBJ2-7, the complete variable domain is DTGVSQNPRHKITKRGQNVTFRCDPISEHNRLYWYRQTLGQGPEFLTYFQNEAQLEKSRLLSDRFSAERPKGSFSTLEIQRTEQGDSAMYLCASRDRGDYEQYFGPGTRLTVT.

The J gene is TRBJ1-4, the V gene TRBV15; 11 bases map to TRBD1. CDR1 is LNHNV and CDR2 is YYDKDF in the germline V gene (reference sequence). CDR3 length equals 14 residues. Unmatched junction bases numbered 3, after V lost 5 bases and J lost 7 bases. This chain's CDR3 is CATSRDRGAEKLFF. For the CDR3, the DNA is TGTGCCACCAGCCGGGACAGGGGGGCTGAAAAACTGTTTTTT. Supplemented by reference TRBV15 and TRBJ1-4, the full variable domain reads DAMVIQNPRYQVTQFGKPVTLSCSQTLNHNVMYWYQQKSSQAPKLLFHYYDKDFNNEADTPDNFQSRRPNTSFCFLDIRSPGLGDTAMYLCATSRDRGAEKLFFGSGTQLSVL.

The genes are TRBV27 and TRBJ1-3, with D perhaps matching TRBD1 (5 bases). Germline V lookup: CDR1 MNHEY, CDR2 SMNVEV (reference sequence). V lost 6 bases to trimming and J lost 2 bases, with 11 bases between them. There are 14 residues in the CDR3. CDR3 region: CASRTMGAGNTIYF. Written as DNA, the CDR3 is TGTGCCAGCAGGACGATGGGGGCTGGAAACACCATATATTTT.

The chain carries TRBV6-6 and TRBJ2-1; a weak D match, TRBD1 (5 bases). CDR1 is MNHNY and CDR2 is SVGAGI in the germline V gene (reference sequence). The CDR3 totals 13 residues. V lost 7 bases and J 2 bases, leaving 9 bases between the germline ends. The CDR3 loop is CASKRTPYNEQFF. The CDR3, as DNA: TGTGCCAGCAAAAGGACACCCTACAATGAGCAGTTCTTC.

This clone came up a few times. The genes are TRBV11-2 and TRBJ2-7, with 7 bases lining up with TRBD2. There are 13 residues in the CDR3. V shed 3 bases and J 3 bases; nucleotides not matched to a gene: 2. Germline loops: CDR1 SGHAT, CDR2 FQNNGV. As DNA, the CDR3 is TGTGCCAGCAGCTTGAGCGGGGACTACGAGCAGTACTTC. Its translation: CASSLSGDYEQYF. The variable domain in full, completed from reference TRBV11-2 and TRBJ2-7, reads EAGVAQSPRYKIIEKRQSVAFWCNPISGHATLYWYQQILGQGPKLLIQFQNNGVVDDSQLPKDRFSAERLKGVDSTLKIQPAKLEDSAVYLCASSLSGDYEQYFGPGTRLTVT.

The rearrangement uses TRBV21-1 and TRBJ2-5; TRBD2 is the table's D call and was not checked against the DNA. TRBV21-1 is recorded as a pseudogene. The CDR3 is 18 amino acids. The CDR3: CAKGGGAGHLRLQETQYF. The DNA for the CDR3 is TGTGCCAAGGGGGGAGGAGCGGGGCACCTGCGCCTCCAAGAGACCCAGTACTTC.

This clone occurred a few times. V gene TRBV30 combines with J gene TRBJ2-7, with TRBD1 matching 8 bases. Germline loops: CDR1 GTSNPN, CDR2 SVGIG (reference sequence). Trimming took 8 bases from V and 5 from J; bases not matched to a gene: 14. The CDR3 extends over 14 amino acids. The CDR3 protein is CARSLDRGSDEQYF. The CDR3 DNA sequence: TGTGCCCGCTCCTTAGACAGGGGATCGGACGAGCAGTACTTC.

The rearrangement uses TRBV7-9 and TRBJ1-6, with D uncertain. V lost 3 bases and J 13 bases, leaving 10 bases between the germline ends. The CDR3 is made up of 12 amino acids. CDR1 is SEHNR, CDR2 FQNEAQ, per germline (reference sequence). CDR3 protein: CASSLMDRPLHF. DNA of the CDR3: TGTGCCAGCAGCTTGATGGACCGTCCCCTCCACTTT.